This record looks at one T cell receptor beta chain sequence and its context. This sample was taken from a study of Ad26.COV2.S vaccination and SARS-CoV-2 variants. The overall study: Administration of Ad26.COV2.S was intramuscular, either once or twice 56 days apart.

TCRdb keeps only in-frame clones here, not all; method: immunoSEQ multiplex PCR. The sample comprises 350,000 to 550,000 clones, approximately 89% of which are singletons, and roughly 2.5% rests with the top ten. This CDR3 has 14 residues. Per the germline V gene, CDR1 is SGHDT and CDR2 is YYEEEE. Trimming cost V 2 bases and J 0 bases, with 5 bases left between them. Treatment: around 19 received Ad26.COV2.S at low or high dose, single or two shots; about 5 received placebo; per-sample allocation not given. Each sample was drawn 63 days after the first injection (of vaccine or placebo). The sequence was obtained from a person between 18 and 60 years old who received the Ad26.COV2.S COVID-19 vaccine or a placebo. The sample in question was peripheral blood, obtained in a trial of Ad26.COV2.S vaccine versus placebo. The chain is built from TRBV5-6 and TRBJ2-2; no definite D call. This CDR3 is CASSLGANTGELFF. The CDR3 DNA reads TGTGCCAGCAGCTTAGGAGCGAACACCGGGGAGCTGTTTTTT.